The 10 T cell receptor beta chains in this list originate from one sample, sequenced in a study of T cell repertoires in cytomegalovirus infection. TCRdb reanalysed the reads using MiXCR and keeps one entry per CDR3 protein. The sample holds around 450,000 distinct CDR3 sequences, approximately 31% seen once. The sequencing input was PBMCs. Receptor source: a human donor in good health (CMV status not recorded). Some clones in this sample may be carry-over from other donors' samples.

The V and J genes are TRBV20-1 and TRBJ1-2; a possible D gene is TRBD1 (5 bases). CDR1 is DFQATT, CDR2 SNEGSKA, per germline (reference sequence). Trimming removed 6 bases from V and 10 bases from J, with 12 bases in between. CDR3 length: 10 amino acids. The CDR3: CSAAGTSYTF. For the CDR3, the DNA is TGCAGTGCAGCTGGGACCTCCTACACCTTC.

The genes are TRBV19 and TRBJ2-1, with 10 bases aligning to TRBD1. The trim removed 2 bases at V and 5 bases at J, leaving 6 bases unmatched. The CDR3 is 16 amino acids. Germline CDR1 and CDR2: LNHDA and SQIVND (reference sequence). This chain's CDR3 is CASSIPGTGAHNEQFF. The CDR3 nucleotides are TGTGCCAGTAGTATACCCGGGACAGGGGCGCACAATGAGCAGTTCTTC.

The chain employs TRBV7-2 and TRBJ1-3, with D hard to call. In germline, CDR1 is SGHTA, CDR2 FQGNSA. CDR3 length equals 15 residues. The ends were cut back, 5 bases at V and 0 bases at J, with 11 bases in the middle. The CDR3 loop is CASSTTQTSGNTIYF. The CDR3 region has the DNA TGTGCCAGCAGCACGACGCAGACCTCTGGAAACACCATATATTTT.

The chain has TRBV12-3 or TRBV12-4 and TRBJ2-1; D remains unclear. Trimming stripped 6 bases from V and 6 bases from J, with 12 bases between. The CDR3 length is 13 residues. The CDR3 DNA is TGTGCCAGCAGCCCCACAACCTTCAATGAGCAGTTCTTC. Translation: CASSPTTFNEQFF.

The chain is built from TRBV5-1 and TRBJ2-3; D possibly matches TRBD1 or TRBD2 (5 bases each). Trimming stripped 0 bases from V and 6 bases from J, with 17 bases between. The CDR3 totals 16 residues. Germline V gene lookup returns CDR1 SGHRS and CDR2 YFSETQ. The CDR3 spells CASSLAKGSPPDTQYF. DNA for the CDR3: TGCGCCAGCAGCTTGGCGAAGGGGAGTCCCCCGGATACGCAGTATTTT.

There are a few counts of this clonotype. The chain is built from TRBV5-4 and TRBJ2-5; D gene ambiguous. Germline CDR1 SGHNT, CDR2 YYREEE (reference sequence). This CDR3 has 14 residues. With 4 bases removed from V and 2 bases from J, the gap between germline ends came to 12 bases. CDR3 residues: CASSPGPQQETQYF. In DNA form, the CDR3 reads TGTGCCAGCAGCCCTGGACCACAGCAAGAGACCCAGTACTTC.

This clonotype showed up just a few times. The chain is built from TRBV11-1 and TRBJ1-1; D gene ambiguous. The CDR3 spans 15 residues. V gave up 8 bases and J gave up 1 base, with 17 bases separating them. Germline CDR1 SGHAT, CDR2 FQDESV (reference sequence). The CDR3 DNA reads TGTGCCAGCTCCCACCCGACCCTGGGGAACACTGAAGCTTTCTTT. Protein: CASSHPTLGNTEAFF. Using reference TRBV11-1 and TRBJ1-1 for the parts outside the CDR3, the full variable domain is EAEVAQSPRYKITEKSQAVAFWCDPISGHATLYWYRQILGQGPELLVQFQDESVVDDSQLPKDRFSAERLKGVDSTLKIQPAELGDSAMYLCASSHPTLGNTEAFFGQGTRLTVV.

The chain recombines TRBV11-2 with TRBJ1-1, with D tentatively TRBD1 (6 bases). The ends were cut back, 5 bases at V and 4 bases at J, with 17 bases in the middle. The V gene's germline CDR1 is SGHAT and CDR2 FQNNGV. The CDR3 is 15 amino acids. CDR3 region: CASSLRTVGRTEAFF. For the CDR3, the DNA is TGTGCCAGCAGCCTTCGGACAGTGGGCCGCACTGAAGCTTTCTTT.

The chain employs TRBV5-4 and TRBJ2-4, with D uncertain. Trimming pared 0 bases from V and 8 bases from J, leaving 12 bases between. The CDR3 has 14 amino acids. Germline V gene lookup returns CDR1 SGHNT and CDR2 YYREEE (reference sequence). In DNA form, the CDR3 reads TGTGCCAGCAGCTTGGGTAGGAACCAGGACATTCAGTACTTC. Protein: CASSLGRNQDIQYF.

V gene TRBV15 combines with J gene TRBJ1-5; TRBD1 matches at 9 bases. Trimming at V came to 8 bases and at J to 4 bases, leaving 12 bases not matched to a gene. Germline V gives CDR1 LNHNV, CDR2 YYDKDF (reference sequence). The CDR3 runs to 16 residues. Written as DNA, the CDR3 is TGTGCCACCTCGTCGGACAGGGGAAACCTTAATCAGCCCCAGCATTTT. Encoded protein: CATSSDRGNLNQPQHF. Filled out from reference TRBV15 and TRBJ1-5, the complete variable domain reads DAMVIQNPRYQVTQFGKPVTLSCSQTLNHNVMYWYQQKSSQAPKLLFHYYDKDFNNEADTPDNFQSRRPNTSFCFLDIRSPGLGDTAMYLCATSSDRGNLNQPQHFGDGTRLSIL.